What follows are 7 T cell receptor beta chains derived from one specimen sequenced in a study of technical replicates of blood from several donors (dated by TCRdb to between 2016 and 2019). The library was built by means of the immunoSEQ multiplex PCR assay. TCRdb took over this immuneACCESS table, retaining in-frame rearrangements with V and J assigned. Such tables are incomplete; in checked studies, under half of the missing clones stem from an unresolved V gene, and the remainder is unexplained. This sample is represented by roughly 14,000 clones; roughly 80% of them were singletons. More than 10% of the sample is taken by the ten largest. Material: PBMCs. These receptors came from a human donor in good health.

The genes are TRBV19 and TRBJ2-6, with 7 positions matching TRBD2. V dropped 4 bases and J dropped 1; count of bases not matched to a gene: 10. The CDR3 is made up of 18 amino acids. Germline V gene lookup returns CDR1 LNHDA and CDR2 SQIVND (reference sequence). The CDR3 here is CASSTPPGGLSGANVLTF. In DNA form, the CDR3 reads TGTGCCAGTAGTACCCCCCCGGGAGGACTTTCTGGGGCCAACGTCCTGACTTTC.

The chain has TRBV11-3 and TRBJ2-3, with 9 bases identical to TRBD2. The V segment lost 2 bases and the J segment 3 bases; nucleotides outside the gene matches: 6. This CDR3 is built from 16 residues. Germline V CDR1 and CDR2: SGHNT, YENEEA. The CDR3 DNA reads as TGTGCCAGCAGCTTATCCGGGACTAGCCTAACAGATACGCAGTATTTT. Protein: CASSLSGTSLTDTQYF.

J is TRBJ1-2 and V is TRBV6-1, with D unresolved. CDR3 length equals 14 residues. The germline gives CDR1 MNHNS, CDR2 SASEGT. V was shortened by 9 bases and J by 7 bases, with 21 bases between the two germline ends. DNA for the CDR3: TGTGCCAGACTCTCGGACGGGAAAGAGAGTGGCTACACCTTC. Its protein product is CARLSDGKESGYTF.

The V call is TRBV5-1, the J call TRBJ2-1; no clear D gene. There are 13 residues in the CDR3. Trimming pared 5 bases from V and 3 bases from J, leaving 9 bases between. Germline V gene sequence: CDR1 SGHRS, CDR2 YFSETQ. The CDR3 DNA reads TGCGCCAGCAGGCAGTCTAGCTACAATGAGCAGTTCTTC. It yields the protein CASRQSSYNEQFF.

The chain links TRBV19 to TRBJ2-7, with 10 bases fitting TRBD2. The V gene end was trimmed by 3 bases and the J gene end by 3 bases; junction bases not matched to a gene: 5. The germline CDR1 and CDR2 sequences are LNHDA and SQIVND (reference sequence). The CDR3 extends over 15 amino acids. The DNA for the CDR3 is TGTGCCAGTAGTATGGAGCCTAGCGGGAGCTACGAGCAGTACTTC. This encodes CASSMEPSGSYEQYF. The whole variable domain, remainder taken from reference TRBV19 and TRBJ2-7, is DGGITQSPKYLFRKEGQNVTLSCEQNLNHDAMYWYRQDPGQGLRLIYYSQIVNDFQKGDIAEGYSVSREKKESFPLTVTSAQKNPTAFYLCASSMEPSGSYEQYFGPGTRLTVT.

The gene calls are TRBV29-1 and TRBJ2-4; 12 bases are a match to TRBD2. CDR3 length: 14 amino acids. CDR1 is SQVTM, CDR2 ANQGSEA, per germline. The V gene end was trimmed by 2 bases and the J gene end by 8 bases; junction bases not matched to a gene: 4. The CDR3 nucleotides read TGCAGCGTTGAACTAGCGGGAGGGCGGGACATTCAGTACTTC. The encoded protein is CSVELAGGRDIQYF.

The chain links TRBV18 to TRBJ1-1, with 7 bases identical to TRBD1. The CDR3 consists of 14 residues. With 5 bases clipped from V and 2 bases from J, the junction kept 5 bases outside the gene matches. Germline CDR1 is KGHSH and CDR2 is LQKENI. The CDR3 here is CASSTGTDNTEAFF. CDR3 DNA: TGTGCCAGCTCAACCGGGACAGACAACACTGAAGCTTTCTTT.